This TCR beta chain emerged from a study of blood T cell repertoires in COVID-19. Whole-study context: The analysed material was cDNA or gDNA that came from T cells, B-cell-depleted T cells, or PBMCs.

Original processing methods: From reference gene primer amplification, estimates of nucleated cell counts were derived. Generated by immunoSEQ multiplex PCR, the TCRdb table keeps only in-frame clones and is missing some. V and J calls and clone size are copied from that table; D and trimming were computed from the DNA. The sample shows about 130,000 clones, around 85% of them seen only once. This CDR3 comprises 16 residues. Per the germline V gene, CDR1 is LGHDT and CDR2 is YNNKEL (reference sequence). Trimming cost V 3 bases and J 1 base, with 12 bases left between them. What was sequenced was peripheral blood. This TCR came from a woman older than 75 with acute or convalescent COVID-19. The chain combines TRBV3-1 (or the pseudogene TRBV3-2) with TRBJ1-4, with TRBD1 as a possible D gene (5 bases). CDR3 nucleotide sequence: TGTGCCAGCAGCCAGGCGACAGCGGGAACTAATGAAAAACTGTTTTTT. Translated: CASSQATAGTNEKLFF.